Listed here is a single T cell receptor (beta chain). Its target is not known. Unmatched junction bases numbered 12, after V lost 4 bases and J lost 2 bases. CDR3 length equals 18 residues. CDR1 is SGHRS, CDR2 YFSETQ, per germline. The sample originates from a study of T cell repertoires in ileal Crohn's disease. General study findings and limits: High-frequency clones were more common in sorted CD8 than CD4 cells.

Profiled with immunoSEQ multiplex PCR; TCRdb holds only in-frame clones, not every one. The repertoire includes some 15,000 clones, 80% to 85% of them detected once, and almost 6.5% sits in the top ten. The chain combines TRBV5-1 with TRBJ2-3, with 11 bases that match TRBD2. The clonotype comes from an adult with Crohn's disease. Source material: ileal tissue. For the CDR3, the DNA is TGCGCCAGCAGCCGAACCCCGACTAGCGGGAAACCCACAGATACGCAGTATTTT. The encoded protein is CASSRTPTSGKPTDTQYF. The full variable domain, rest sourced from reference TRBV5-1 and TRBJ2-3, is KAGVTQTPRYLIKTRGQQVTLSCSPISGHRSVSWYQQTPGQGLQFLFEYFSETQRNKGNFPGRFSGRQFSNSRSEMNVSTLELGDSALYLCASSRTPTSGKPTDTQYFGPGTRLTVL.